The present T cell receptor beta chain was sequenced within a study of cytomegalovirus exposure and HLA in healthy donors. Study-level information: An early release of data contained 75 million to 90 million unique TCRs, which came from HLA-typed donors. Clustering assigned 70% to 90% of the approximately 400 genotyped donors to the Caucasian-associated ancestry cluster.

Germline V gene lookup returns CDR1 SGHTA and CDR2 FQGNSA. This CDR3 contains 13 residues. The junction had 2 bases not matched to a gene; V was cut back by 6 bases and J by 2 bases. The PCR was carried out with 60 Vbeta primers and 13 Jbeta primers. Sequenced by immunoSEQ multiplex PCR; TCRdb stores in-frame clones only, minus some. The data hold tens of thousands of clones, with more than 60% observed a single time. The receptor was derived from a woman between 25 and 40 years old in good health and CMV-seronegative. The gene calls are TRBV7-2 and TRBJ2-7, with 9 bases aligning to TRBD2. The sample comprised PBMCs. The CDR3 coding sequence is TGTGCCAGCAGAATAGCGGGAGCCTACGAGCAGTACTTC. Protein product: CASRIAGAYEQYF.